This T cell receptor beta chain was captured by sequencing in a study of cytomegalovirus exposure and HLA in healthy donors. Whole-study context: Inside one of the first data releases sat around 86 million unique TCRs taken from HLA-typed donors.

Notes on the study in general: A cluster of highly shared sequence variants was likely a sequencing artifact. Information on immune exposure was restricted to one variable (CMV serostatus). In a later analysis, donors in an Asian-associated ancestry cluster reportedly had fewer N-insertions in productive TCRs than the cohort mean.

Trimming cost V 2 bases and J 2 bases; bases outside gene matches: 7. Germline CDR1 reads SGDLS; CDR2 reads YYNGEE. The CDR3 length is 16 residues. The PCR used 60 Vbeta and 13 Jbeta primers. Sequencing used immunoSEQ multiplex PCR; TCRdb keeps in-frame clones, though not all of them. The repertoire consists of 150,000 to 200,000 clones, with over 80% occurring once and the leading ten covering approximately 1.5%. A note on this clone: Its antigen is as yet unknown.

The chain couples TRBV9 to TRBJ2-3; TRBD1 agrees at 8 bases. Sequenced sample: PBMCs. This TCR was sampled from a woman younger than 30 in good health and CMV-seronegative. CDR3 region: CASSVRGGQVTDTQYF. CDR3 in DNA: TGTGCCAGCAGCGTCCGAGGGGGACAGGTCACAGATACGCAGTATTTT.